The T cell receptor (beta chain) under discussion was sequenced for a study of blood T cell repertoires in COVID-19. Background on the study: Sites across the United States, Italy and Spain contributed samples from acute and convalescent COVID-19. The analysed material was cDNA or gDNA that came from T cells, B-cell-depleted T cells, or PBMCs.

How the authors handled the data: It was from reference gene primer amplification that nucleated cell counts were estimated. Clones were read by immunoSEQ multiplex PCR, and TCRdb kept only the in-frame ones, dropping some. V and J calls and clone size are given by that table; D and trimming were obtained from the DNA. The data hold tens of thousands of clones, with around 90% observed a single time. Germline values: CDR1 LNHDA, CDR2 SQIVND (reference sequence). With 0 bases clipped from V and 10 bases from J, the junction kept 9 bases outside the gene matches. The CDR3 loop spans 16 amino acids. The clonotype comes from a human donor in a cohort sampled during active COVID-19. The J gene is TRBJ2-1, the V gene TRBV19, with 10 nucleotides matching TRBD2. Sequenced: peripheral blood. The CDR3 spells CASSIEGSGRIREQFF. Here the CDR3 DNA reads TGTGCCAGTAGTATAGAGGGTAGCGGGAGGATAAGGGAGCAGTTCTTC.